Listed below are T cell receptor beta chains from one sample, sequenced in a study of technical replicates of blood from four donors. TCRdb keeps only in-frame clones here, not all; method: immunoSEQ multiplex PCR. The table includes just over 95,000 clones, roughly 95% detected once. Sequencing was performed on T cells isolated from PBMCs. Receptors were obtained from a human donor in good health. The CDR3 runs from the conserved cysteine through the conserved F or W. D genes are given only for firm matches. Rows may omit the clone size; those that give it use once, few, many or a size class.

TRBV12-2	TRBJ1-1	NA	NA	CASRLALGAQGYEAFF	TGTGCAAGTCGCTTAGCTTTAGGGGCGCAAGGATATGAAGCTTTCTTT
TRBV7-7	TRBJ2-7	few	NA	CASSLDLGGEQYF	TGTGCTAGCAGCTTAGATTTGGGGGGCGAGCAGTACTTC
TRBV9	TRBJ2-7	NA	NA	CASSVGVRDFSYEQYF	TGTGCCAGCAGCGTCGGTGTCCGGGACTTTAGCTACGAGCAGTACTTC
TRBV10-1	TRBJ1-1	NA	TRBD1	CASSPGQGNTEAFF	TGCGCCAGCAGTCCGGGACAGGGTAACACTGAAGCTTTCTTT
TRBV30	TRBJ1-1	few	TRBD1	CAWDRVLDTEAFF	TGTGCCTGGGACAGGGTATTGGACACTGAAGCTTTCTTT
TRBV7-3	TRBJ2-1	NA	TRBD2	CASSLAGEKSEQFF	TGTGCCAGCAGTCTAGCGGGAGAAAAGAGTGAGCAGTTCTTC
TRBV9	TRBJ2-7	NA	TRBD2	CASSVSGRAHEQYF	TGTGCCAGCAGCGTTAGCGGGAGGGCCCACGAGCAGTACTTC
TRBV7-9	TRBJ1-2	NA	TRBD1	CASSLLQGDGYTF	TGTGCCAGCAGCCTACTACAGGGGGATGGCTACACCTTC
TRBV18	TRBJ2-2	NA	NA	CASSPPQSQTLNTGELFF	TGTGCCAGCTCACCACCGCAGTCCCAGACTTTGAACACCGGGGAGCTGTTTTTT
TRBV11-2	TRBJ2-3	NA	NA	CASSSQASTDTQYF	TGTGCCAGCAGCTCCCAGGCTAGCACAGATACGCAGTATTTT
TRBV18	TRBJ2-5	NA	NA	CASSLSGVQETQYF	TGTGCCAGCTCACTCTCGGGGGTTCAAGAGACCCAGTACTTC
TRBV28	TRBJ2-1	NA	NA	CASSLSPESSYNEQFF	TGTGCCAGCAGTTTATCCCCGGAGAGCTCCTACAATGAGCAGTTCTTC
TRBV7-9	TRBJ2-1	NA	TRBD2	CASSIPEREVGDEQFF	TGTGCCAGCAGCATCCCCGAGCGGGAGGTCGGCGATGAGCAGTTCTTC
TRBV7-2	TRBJ2-4	NA	TRBD1	CASSSSGTGVNIQYF	TGTGCCAGCAGCTCTTCCGGGACAGGGGTTAACATTCAGTACTTC
TRBV28	TRBJ2-1	NA	TRBD2	CASSLYDLAGGWGEQFF	TGTGCCAGCAGTTTATATGACCTAGCGGGCGGTTGGGGTGAGCAGTTCTTC
TRBV27	TRBJ1-5	NA	TRBD1	CASSLTGVSNQPQHF	TGTGCCAGCAGTCTGACAGGGGTTAGCAATCAGCCCCAGCATTTT
TRBV10-1	TRBJ2-3	NA	TRBD2	CAFKGGTSVFSTDTQYF	TGCGCCTTCAAAGGGGGGACTAGCGTCTTTAGCACAGATACGCAGTATTTT
TRBV5-1	TRBJ1-1	few	NA	CASSWGEMNTEAFF	TGCGCCAGCAGCTGGGGGGAAATGAACACTGAAGCTTTCTTT
TRBV2	TRBJ1-1	NA	TRBD1	CASSPQWTGRNTEAFF	TGTGCCAGCAGTCCTCAATGGACAGGAAGGAACACTGAAGCTTTCTTT
TRBV27	TRBJ1-5	NA	NA	CASSFMAGANQPQHF	TGTGCCAGCAGTTTTATGGCAGGGGCCAATCAGCCCCAGCATTTT
TRBV7-9	TRBJ2-7	NA	TRBD2	CASSSNREGGISYEQYF	TGTGCCAGCAGCTCTAACCGGGAGGGCGGGATTTCCTACGAGCAGTACTTC
TRBV4-2	TRBJ2-3	NA	NA	CASSQEAFFTDTQYF	TGTGCCAGCAGCCAAGAAGCGTTTTTCACAGATACGCAGTATTTT
TRBV28	TRBJ2-1	NA	TRBD2	CASRGLAGGNEQFF	TGTGCCAGCAGGGGACTAGCGGGAGGCAATGAGCAGTTCTTC
TRBV18	TRBJ1-1	NA	NA	CASSPPNGMNTEAFF	TGTGCCAGCTCACCACCTAACGGGATGAACACTGAAGCTTTCTTT
TRBV6-4	TRBJ2-7	NA	NA	CASSERLGRYTYEQYF	TGTGCCAGCAGTGAACGACTAGGACGGTATACCTACGAGCAGTACTTC
TRBV6-1	TRBJ1-2	NA	TRBD1	CASSVDRGPYGYTF	TGTGCCAGCAGTGTGGACAGGGGCCCCTATGGCTACACCTTC
TRBV2	TRBJ1-2	NA	NA	CASSVERRNYGYTF	TGTGCCAGCAGTGTTGAGAGAAGAAACTATGGCTACACCTTC
TRBV4-1	TRBJ2-2	NA	TRBD1	CASSQSRGPAGELFF	TGCGCCAGCAGCCAGAGCAGGGGGCCGGCCGGGGAGCTGTTTTTT
TRBV27	TRBJ2-7	NA	NA	CASSLYTEGGFYEQYF	TGTGCCAGCAGTTTATATACGGAAGGGGGATTTTACGAGCAGTACTTC
TRBV4-1	TRBJ1-2	NA	TRBD1	CASSQGTGRGYTF	TGCGCCAGCAGCCAAGGGACAGGGAGGGGCTACACCTTC
TRBV11-1	TRBJ1-2	few	NA	CASSLADVRTSGYTF	TGTGCCAGCAGCTTAGCCGACGTCCGAACTAGTGGCTACACCTTC
TRBV27	TRBJ1-3	NA	TRBD1	CASSSTGQGGNTIYF	TGTGCCAGCAGTTCTACGGGACAGGGTGGAAACACCATATATTTT
TRBV30	TRBJ2-2	once	TRBD1	CAHRAGTGVVTGELFF	TGTGCCCATCGTGCCGGGACAGGGGTTGTCACCGGGGAGCTGTTTTTT
TRBV4-3	TRBJ2-1	NA	NA	CASSQDQEGSSYNEQFF	TGCGCCAGCAGCCAAGACCAGGAGGGAAGCTCCTACAATGAGCAGTTCTTC
TRBV6-5	TRBJ2-5	NA	NA	CASSPGTGGQETQYF	TGTGCCAGCAGTCCAGGCACAGGTGGCCAAGAGACCCAGTACTTC
TRBV9	TRBJ1-2	NA	TRBD1	CASSYTTGLMDGYTF	TGTGCCAGCAGCTATACGACAGGGTTAATGGATGGCTACACCTTC
TRBV11-3	TRBJ2-2	NA	NA	CASSLRGTGELFF	TGTGCCAGCAGCTTAAGGGGCACCGGGGAGCTGTTTTTT
TRBV28	TRBJ2-7	NA	TRBD2	CASSIPAGWHEQYF	TGTGCCAGCAGTATCCCAGCGGGGTGGCACGAGCAGTACTTC
TRBV28	TRBJ1-5	NA	NA	CASSSTGSNQPQHF	TGTGCCAGCAGTTCAACAGGGAGCAATCAGCCCCAGCATTTT
TRBV5-4	TRBJ2-7	NA	NA	CASSTFWEVEQYF	TGTGCCAGCAGCACCTTCTGGGAGGTCGAGCAGTACTTC
TRBV19	TRBJ1-5	NA	NA	CASSTGMEVPQHF	TGTGCCAGTAGTACAGGGATGGAAGTTCCCCAGCATTTT
TRBV5-1	TRBJ1-1	NA	NA	CASSLGQTLNTEAFF	TGCGCCAGCAGCTTGGGACAGACTTTGAACACTGAAGCTTTCTTT
TRBV6-5	TRBJ1-2	NA	TRBD1	CASYRGSNYGYTF	TGTGCCAGTTACAGGGGTTCCAACTATGGCTACACCTTC
TRBV5-1	TRBJ2-7	NA	TRBD2	CASSSTISGRVEEQYF	TGCGCCAGCAGCTCGACGATTAGCGGGAGGGTGGAGGAGCAGTACTTC
TRBV7-3	TRBJ2-3	NA	TRBD2	CASSRLAAADTQYF	TGTGCCAGCAGCCGACTAGCTGCCGCGGATACGCAGTATTTT
TRBV28	TRBJ1-5	NA	NA	CASTEARQPQHF	TGTGCCAGCACCGAGGCTCGACAGCCCCAGCATTTT
TRBV6-6	TRBJ1-1	NA	NA	CASRLQGETEAFF	TGTGCCAGCAGATTACAGGGCGAGACTGAAGCTTTCTTT
TRBV19	TRBJ2-1	NA	TRBD1	CASRGGQGVEEQFF	TGTGCCAGTCGAGGCGGACAGGGGGTAGAGGAGCAGTTCTTC
TRBV19	TRBJ2-7	NA	TRBD1	CASSTTGDNEQYF	TGTGCCAGTAGCACAACAGGGGACAACGAGCAGTACTTC
TRBV6-5	TRBJ2-7	NA	TRBD1	CASSYTPGQFYEQYF	TGTGCCAGCAGTTACACACCGGGACAGTTTTACGAGCAGTACTTC
TRBV10-3	TRBJ2-1	NA	NA	CAIVRGDFNEQFF	TGTGCCATCGTAAGGGGTGATTTCAATGAGCAGTTCTTC
TRBV10-3	TRBJ2-7	NA	TRBD2	CAISEFPGGHYEQYF	TGTGCCATCAGTGAGTTTCCGGGAGGACACTACGAGCAGTACTTC
TRBV19	TRBJ2-7	NA	NA	CASSIRGEIAYEQYF	TGTGCCAGTAGTATTCGGGGTGAAATTGCCTACGAGCAGTACTTC
TRBV4-2	TRBJ2-4	NA	NA	CASGQTAKLAKNIQYF	TGTGCCAGCGGCCAGACAGCTAAGCTAGCCAAAAACATTCAGTACTTC
TRBV27	TRBJ2-7	NA	NA	CASSLTRDIYEQYF	TGTGCCAGCAGTTTAACCAGGGATATCTACGAGCAGTACTTC
TRBV4-2	TRBJ1-2	NA	NA	CASSQGWAAVGNGYTF	TGTGCCAGCAGCCAAGGGTGGGCAGCGGTCGGGAATGGCTACACCTTC
TRBV9	TRBJ2-5	NA	TRBD2	CASSVDSGIQETQYF	TGTGCCAGCAGCGTAGATAGCGGGATCCAAGAGACCCAGTACTTC
TRBV11-3	TRBJ2-1	NA	TRBD2	CASSYMTSGLSSYNEQFF	TGTGCCAGCAGCTATATGACTAGCGGGCTAAGCTCCTACAATGAGCAGTTCTTC
TRBV6-1	TRBJ1-2	NA	NA	CASSQTRQNYGYTF	TGTGCCAGCAGCCAAACGAGGCAGAATTATGGCTACACCTTC
TRBV6-1	TRBJ1-5	NA	NA	CASDPWQGNQPQHF	TGTGCCAGCGATCCGTGGCAGGGCAATCAGCCCCAGCATTTT